Listed here are 13 T cell receptor beta chains from one sample, sequenced in a study of blood T cell repertoires in COVID-19. Repertoires were generated with immunoSEQ multiplex PCR, while TCRdb's copy carries only in-frame clones and drops some. The sample yields roughly 200,000 clones, around nine tenths seen once. Sequenced: peripheral blood. The receptors come from a man aged 50-59 years with COVID-19, enrolled during active disease.

The chain recombines TRBV7-2 with TRBJ1-5; 10 nucleotides agree with TRBD1. With V trimmed by 1 base and J by 6 bases, 9 bases remained unmatched. CDR3 length equals 17 residues. Germline V CDR1 and CDR2: SGHTA, FQGNSA. The CDR3 nucleotides read TGTGCCAGCAGCTTAGTCCATGGGACAGGGGTGGGTCAGCCCCAGCATTTT. Residues: CASSLVHGTGVGQPQHF.

The chain links TRBV30 to TRBJ1-6; TRBD1 matches 8 bases. This CDR3 comprises 15 residues. Per the germline V gene, CDR1 is GTSNPN and CDR2 is SVGIG (reference sequence). Trimming removed 2 bases from V and 9 bases from J; junction bases left unmatched: 9. The CDR3 loop is CAWSPMGQAISPLHF. The CDR3 nucleotides are TGTGCCTGGAGTCCGATGGGACAGGCGATTTCACCCCTCCACTTT. Using reference TRBV30 and TRBJ1-6 for the parts outside the CDR3, the full variable domain is SQTIHQWPATLVQPVGSPLSLECTVEGTSNPNLYWYRQAAGRGLQLLFYSVGIGQISSEVPQNLSASRPQDRQFILSSKKLLLSDSGFYLCAWSPMGQAISPLHFGNGTRLTVT.

The chain links TRBV14 to TRBJ2-3; the match to TRBD2 covers 7 bases. The CDR3 covers 15 residues. Germline V CDR1 and CDR2: SGHDN, FVKESK. With V trimmed by 0 bases and J by 5 bases, 5 bases remained unmatched. The CDR3 DNA sequence: TGTGCCAGCAGCCAAGAGGCGAGCGGGGTAGATACGCAGTATTTT. Its translation: CASSQEASGVDTQYF.

The rearrangement links TRBV7-2 to TRBJ1-4; 8 bases are a match to TRBD1. The CDR3 is 17 amino acids. CDR1 is SGHTA and CDR2 is FQGNSA in the germline V gene. With 5 bases clipped from V and 5 bases from J, the junction kept 13 bases outside the gene matches. CDR3 nucleotide sequence: TGTGCCAGCAGCCGGTGGTCCGTACCAGGGGGCAATGAAAAACTGTTTTTT. This gives the protein CASSRWSVPGGNEKLFF.

The chain joins TRBV12-3 or TRBV12-4 to TRBJ2-3; TRBD2 is a possible D gene (5 bases). The V end was cut by 7 bases, the J end by 4 bases, with 12 bases between. The CDR3 length is 13 residues. The CDR3 loop is CASTQRRADTQYF. The CDR3 region has the DNA TGTGCCAGCACCCAAAGGCGGGCAGATACGCAGTATTTT.

This clone turned up a few times. The gene calls are TRBV27 and TRBJ2-1, with TRBD1 identical over 7 bases. There are 13 residues in the CDR3. The germline V gene encodes CDR1 MNHEY and CDR2 SMNVEV (reference sequence). Trimming at V came to 6 bases and at J to 8 bases, leaving 7 bases not matched to a gene. Here the CDR3 reads CASRLTGYHEQFF. Written as DNA, the CDR3 is TGTGCCAGCAGGCTGACAGGGTACCATGAGCAGTTCTTC.

This chain links TRBV2 with TRBJ2-1, with TRBD1 identical over 8 bases. The junction had 11 bases not matched to a gene; V was cut back by 4 bases and J by 9 bases. CDR1 and CDR2 from the germline V gene are SNHLY and FYNNEI. This CDR3 comprises 15 residues. The CDR3 spells CASSGVRGRDGEQFF. The CDR3 DNA reads as TGTGCCAGCAGTGGGGTCAGGGGGCGAGACGGTGAGCAGTTCTTC.

The chain is built from TRBV6-2 or TRBV6-3 and TRBJ2-5, with a weak D call TRBD1 (5 bases). CDR1 is MNHEY and CDR2 is SVGEGT in the germline V gene. With 2 bases removed from V and 5 bases from J, the gap between germline ends came to 18 bases. This CDR3 is built from 16 residues. In DNA form, the CDR3 reads TGTGCCAGCAGTTACCGGCAGGGCCTGCTAGGGGAGACCCAGTACTTC. The encoded protein is CASSYRQGLLGETQYF.

J is TRBJ2-5 and V is TRBV18; TRBD1 is a possible D gene (6 bases). Trimming removed 3 bases at V and 5 bases at J, with 7 bases between. Germline CDR1 and CDR2: KGHSH and LQKENI. The CDR3 has 12 amino acids. The CDR3 DNA reads TGTGCCAGCTCACCGCAGGGGGAGACCCAGTACTTC. It specifies CASSPQGETQYF.

This chain joins TRBV7-3 and TRBJ2-3, with 8 positions matching TRBD2. V was pared by 5 bases and J by 5 bases, with 12 bases of the junction left unmatched. This CDR3 has 16 residues. Germline V gene data show CDR1 as SGHTA and CDR2 as FQGTGA. The CDR3 here is CASSRKSGGEGDTQYF. CDR3 in DNA: TGTGCCAGCAGCCGGAAGAGCGGGGGTGAGGGAGATACGCAGTATTTT. Filled out from reference TRBV7-3 and TRBJ2-3, the complete variable domain reads GAGVSQTPSNKVTEKGKYVELRCDPISGHTALYWYRQSLGQGPEFLIYFQGTGAADDSGLPNDRFFAVRPEGSVSTLKIQRTERGDSAVYLCASSRKSGGEGDTQYFGPGTRLTVL.

CDR3 residues: CASSVTDLGTQYF. CDR3 sequence (DNA): TGTGCCAGCAGTGTAACTGACTTAGGGACCCAGTACTTC. The chain links TRBV6-2 or TRBV6-3 to TRBJ2-5; D gene unclear. CDR1 is MNHEY, CDR2 SVGEGT, per germline. V lost 5 bases, J lost 7 bases, and 14 bases lay in between. The CDR3 runs to 13 residues.

The rearrangement links TRBV1 to TRBJ2-1; the table's D gene call, TRBD2, was not cross checked with the DNA. TRBV1 is designated a pseudogene. The CDR3 spans 17 residues. This CDR3 is CTSRELATNATYNEQFF. CDR3 coding DNA: TGCACCAGCAGGGAACTAGCCACCAACGCGACCTACAATGAGCAGTTCTTC.

CDR3 bases: TGCGCCAGCAGCCAAGATCCGGGTAGTCCATACTACGAGCAGTACTTC. Its protein product is CASSQDPGSPYYEQYF. The chain carries TRBV4-1 and TRBJ2-7; the D is unclear. Trimming removed 0 bases from V and 3 bases from J, with 15 bases in between. This CDR3 contains 16 residues. Germline V lookup: CDR1 MGHRA, CDR2 YSYEKL.